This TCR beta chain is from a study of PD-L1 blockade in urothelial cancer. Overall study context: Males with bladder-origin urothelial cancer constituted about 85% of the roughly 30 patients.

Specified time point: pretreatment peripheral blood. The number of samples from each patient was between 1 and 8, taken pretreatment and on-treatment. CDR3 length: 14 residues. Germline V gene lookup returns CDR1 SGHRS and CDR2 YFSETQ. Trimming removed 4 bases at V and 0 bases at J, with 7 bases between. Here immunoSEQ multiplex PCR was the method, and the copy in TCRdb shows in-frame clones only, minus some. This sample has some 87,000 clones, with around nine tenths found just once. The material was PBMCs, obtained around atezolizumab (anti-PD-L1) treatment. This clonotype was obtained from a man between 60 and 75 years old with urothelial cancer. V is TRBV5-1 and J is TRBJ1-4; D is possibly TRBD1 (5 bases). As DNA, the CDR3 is TGCGCCAGCAGCGGGGGGACAACTAATGAAAAACTGTTTTTT. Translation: CASSGGTTNEKLFF. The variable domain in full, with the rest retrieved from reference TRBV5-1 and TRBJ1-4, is KAGVTQTPRYLIKTRGQQVTLSCSPISGHRSVSWYQQTPGQGLQFLFEYFSETQRNKGNFPGRFSGRQFSNSRSEMNVSTLELGDSALYLCASSGGTTNEKLFFGSGTQLSVL.